The 28 T cell receptor beta chains presented below share a single source sample, sequenced in a study of blood T cell repertoires in COVID-19 (dated by TCRdb to about 2020). Preparation of the library involved the immunoSEQ multiplex PCR assay. This immuneACCESS table, as held by TCRdb, lists in-frame sequences with V and J called but not all clones. Of the missing ones, under half trace to an unresolved V gene in checked studies; the others have no known cause. The sample has 96,000 or so clones on record, more than 90% of them singletons. Approximately 1.6% of the sample belongs to the ten largest clones. The sequenced sample consisted of peripheral blood. The receptors shown here come from a man aged 55 to 70 with acute or convalescent COVID-19.

The chain couples TRBV28 to TRBJ2-3, with a possible D match to TRBD2 (5 bases). Germline V gene sequence: CDR1 MDHEN, CDR2 SYDVKM. The CDR3 totals 19 residues. Trimming pared 0 bases from V and 5 bases from J, leaving 24 bases between. CDR3 sequence (DNA): TGTGCCAGCAGTTTATGGGAAGTAGCCGGGCCCACCGGGGTAGATACGCAGTATTTT. This encodes CASSLWEVAGPTGVDTQYF.

This chain connects TRBV10-3 to TRBJ1-3, with TRBD1 identical over 8 bases. The V segment lost 3 bases and the J segment 0 bases; nucleotides outside the gene matches: 10. Germline CDR1 ENHRY, CDR2 SYGVKD. This CDR3 comprises 18 residues. The CDR3 reads CAISDLSDRGRSGNTIYF. In DNA, the CDR3 is TGTGCCATCAGTGACCTGTCTGACAGGGGCCGCTCTGGAAACACCATATATTTT.

The chain carries TRBV19 and TRBJ2-3; the D is unclear. Trimming pared 3 bases from V and 0 bases from J, leaving 7 bases between. Looked up from germline, CDR1 is LNHDA and CDR2 is SQIVND (reference sequence). The CDR3 runs 14 residues. Written as DNA, the CDR3 is TGTGCCAGTAGTATGATCCGGAGCACAGATACGCAGTATTTT. This codes for CASSMIRSTDTQYF.

As for this clone: The same CDR3 arises from other DNA sequences in this sample as well. The chain is built from TRBV9 and TRBJ1-1, with 11 nucleotides matching TRBD1. After removal of 3 bases from V and 2 bases from J, the junction contained 3 bases not matched to a gene. The CDR3 contains 15 residues. The germline V gene has CDR1 SGDLS and CDR2 YYNGEE. CDR3 nucleotide sequence: TGTGCCAGCAGCGGAGGGACAGGGGGAAACACTGAAGCTTTCTTT. Protein: CASSGGTGGNTEAFF. Supplemented by reference TRBV9 and TRBJ1-1, the full variable domain reads DSGVTQTPKHLITATGQRVTLRCSPRSGDLSVYWYQQSLDQGLQFLIQYYNGEERAKGNILERFSAQQFPDLHSELNLSSLELGDSALYFCASSGGTGGNTEAFFGQGTRLTVV.

The chain employs TRBV29-1 and TRBJ2-1; 10 bases agree with TRBD1. The germline gives CDR1 SQVTM, CDR2 ANQGSEA. J gave up 0 bases and V 6 bases, and 5 bases lay outside the gene matches. The CDR3 covers 15 residues. This CDR3 is CSVAGTGDSYNEQFF. CDR3 bases: TGCAGCGTCGCCGGGACAGGGGACTCCTACAATGAGCAGTTCTTC.

V usage is TRBV27 and J usage is TRBJ1-1; D remains unclear. V was cut by 2 bases and J by 2 bases, with 9 bases left in between. Germline CDR1 reads MNHEY; CDR2 reads SMNVEV (reference sequence). The CDR3 has 14 amino acids. The CDR3 DNA sequence: TGTGCCAGCAGTTTAGAGAGATCCAACACTGAAGCTTTCTTT. Encoded protein: CASSLERSNTEAFF.

The chain joins TRBV19 to TRBJ1-5; 9 positions match TRBD1. The germline CDR1 and CDR2 sequences are LNHDA and SQIVND (reference sequence). This CDR3 has 14 amino acids. V was clipped by 7 bases and J by 2 bases; unmatched bases: 3. The CDR3, as DNA: TGTGCCAGTACGGGACAGGGTCGCAATCAGCCCCAGCATTTT. Translated, it gives CASTGQGRNQPQHF. The whole variable domain, remainder taken from reference TRBV19 and TRBJ1-5, is DGGITQSPKYLFRKEGQNVTLSCEQNLNHDAMYWYRQDPGQGLRLIYYSQIVNDFQKGDIAEGYSVSREKKESFPLTVTSAQKNPTAFYLCASTGQGRNQPQHFGDGTRLSIL.

This clone has only a few counts. V is TRBV11-3 and J is TRBJ1-3; D gene ambiguous. The CDR3 is 17 residues long. The V and J ends lost 0 bases and 6 bases respectively, with 18 bases between them. Germline V CDR1 and CDR2: SGHNT, YENEEA. DNA for the CDR3: TGTGCCAGCAGCTTAGAGGAGTGGAAGCGGTCGACAAACACCATATATTTT. This sequence encodes CASSLEEWKRSTNTIYF.

This chain uses TRBV4-2 with TRBJ2-3; 10 bases line up with TRBD2. Trimming removed 2 bases from V and 1 base from J; junction bases left unmatched: 3. From germline, CDR1 is LGHNA and CDR2 YNFKEQ. This CDR3 region has 16 residues. CDR3 residues: CASSQTGLAGTDTQYF. In DNA form, the CDR3 reads TGTGCCAGCAGCCAAACTGGACTAGCGGGCACAGATACGCAGTATTTT.

The rearrangement links TRBV19 to TRBJ1-6; D might be TRBD1 (6 bases). V dropped 5 bases and J dropped 10 bases, with 18 bases sitting between them. Germline V lookup: CDR1 LNHDA, CDR2 SQIVND (reference sequence). CDR3 length equals 15 residues. The CDR3: CASSRSGRGESPLHF. In DNA, the CDR3 is TGTGCCAGTAGTCGTTCGGGGAGGGGGGAATCACCCCTCCACTTT.

The genes are TRBV29-1 and TRBJ2-3, with 8 bases fitting TRBD1. The junction had 11 bases not matched to a gene; V was cut back by 2 bases and J by 13 bases. The germline V gene has CDR1 SQVTM and CDR2 ANQGSEA. The CDR3 spans 13 residues. The CDR3 sequence: CSVEFSGQGYEYF. DNA for the CDR3: TGCAGCGTTGAATTCAGCGGACAGGGATATGAGTATTTT.

This chain links TRBV3-1 (or the pseudogene TRBV3-2) with TRBJ2-1; no clear D. With 3 bases removed from V and 0 bases from J, the gap between germline ends came to 3 bases. The CDR3 spans 13 residues. Germline assignment: CDR1 LGHDT and CDR2 YNNKEL (reference sequence). In DNA, the CDR3 is TGTGCCAGCAGCCACCTCTCCTACAATGAGCAGTTCTTC. Its translation is CASSHLSYNEQFF.

J is TRBJ2-5 and V is TRBV2; 10 nucleotides match TRBD2. CDR3 length equals 13 residues. V was clipped by 7 bases and J by 5 bases; unmatched bases: 4. CDR1 is SNHLY, CDR2 FYNNEI, per germline. CDR3 sequence (DNA): TGTGCCAGCAAAGCGGGAGGGGAGGAGACCCAGTACTTC. This sequence encodes CASKAGGEETQYF.

The rearrangement joins TRBV27 to TRBJ2-7, with 9 bases that match TRBD2. From germline, CDR1 is MNHEY and CDR2 SMNVEV (reference sequence). V dropped 3 bases and J dropped 4; count of bases not matched to a gene: 4. The CDR3 has 14 amino acids. In nucleotides, the CDR3 is TGTGCCAGCAGTTTCCAGACTAGCGGATACGAGCAGTACTTC. Its protein product is CASSFQTSGYEQYF.

CDR3 sequence: CASSLGSGAGGNYGYTF. The CDR3 DNA follows: TGTGCCAGCAGCTTGGGCTCTGGGGCAGGGGGAAACTATGGCTACACCTTC. The chain joins TRBV5-4 to TRBJ1-2; 7 bases are shared with TRBD1. The CDR3 has 17 residues. V lost 0 bases to trimming and J lost 2 bases; unmatched junction nucleotides: 10. The germline gives CDR1 SGHNT, CDR2 YYREEE (reference sequence).

This chain connects TRBV24-1 to TRBJ2-5; possibly TRBD2 for D (6 bases). The germline V and J ends were trimmed by 4 bases and 4 bases, with 12 bases remaining between them. Germline assignment: CDR1 KGHDR and CDR2 SFDVKD. The CDR3 spans 14 residues. In DNA form, the CDR3 reads TGTGCCACCAGTGACGGAGGGCGAGGAGAGACCCAGTACTTC. Its protein is CATSDGGRGETQYF.

This chain connects TRBV15 to TRBJ1-1, with TRBD1 matching over 7 bases. The CDR3 has 15 residues. J gave up 1 base and V 1 base, and 3 bases lay outside the gene matches. Germline V gene lookup returns CDR1 LNHNV and CDR2 YYDKDF (reference sequence). The CDR3 DNA sequence: TGTGCCACCAGCAGAGGCGGGACAGCGAACACTGAAGCTTTCTTT. Its translation is CATSRGGTANTEAFF.

This clone was counted between two and nine times. The genes are TRBV19 and TRBJ2-3; D gene unclear. CDR1 is LNHDA and CDR2 is SQIVND in the germline V gene (reference sequence). This CDR3 is 13 amino acids long. V lost 7 bases and J 3 bases, leaving 11 bases between the germline ends. The CDR3, as DNA: TGTGCCAGTACCGAGAGAGCTACAGATACGCAGTATTTT. Its protein is CASTERATDTQYF.

The chain is built from TRBV21-1 and TRBJ2-5; the DNA was not compared with TRBD2, the D call given in the table. TRBV21-1 is a known pseudogene. This CDR3 comprises 12 residues. CDR3 sequence (DNA): TGTGCCAGCAGCCGAACTAGAGAGACCCAGTACTTC. This encodes CASSRTRETQYF.

The chain recombines TRBV5-1 with TRBJ2-4; D is ambiguous. V lost 7 bases to trimming and J lost 1 base, with 12 bases between them. The V gene's germline CDR1 is SGHRS and CDR2 YFSETQ. This CDR3 is 14 amino acids long. CDR3 in amino acids: CASQQDTAKNIQYF. CDR3 nucleotide sequence: TGCGCCAGCCAGCAGGATACGGCCAAAAACATTCAGTACTTC.

The chain couples TRBV2 to TRBJ2-7; D is uncertain. V lost 5 bases, J lost 2 bases, and 13 bases lay in between. Germline V CDR1 and CDR2: SNHLY, FYNNEI. CDR3 size: 14 residues. CDR3 coding DNA: TGTGCCAGCAGTCGGTCTCCGGTTACCTACGAGCAGTACTTC. Residues: CASSRSPVTYEQYF.

The rearrangement joins TRBV7-2 to TRBJ2-7; maybe TRBD2 (6 bases). Per the germline V gene, CDR1 is SGHTA and CDR2 is FQGNSA. This CDR3 spans 14 amino acids. V lost 2 bases to trimming and J lost 5 bases, with 13 bases between them. DNA of the CDR3: TGTGCCAGCAGCTTACCGGGGGTCCGGAACGAGCAGTACTTC. As protein: CASSLPGVRNEQYF.

The chain carries TRBV5-1 and TRBJ2-1; the match to TRBD1 covers 7 bases. Trimming removed 4 bases from V and 0 bases from J; junction bases left unmatched: 4. The CDR3 loop spans 15 amino acids. Germline values: CDR1 SGHRS, CDR2 YFSETQ. CDR3 residues: CASSPGQTSYNEQFF. CDR3 nucleotide sequence: TGCGCCAGCAGCCCGGGACAGACCTCCTACAATGAGCAGTTCTTC.

The gene calls are TRBV5-6 and TRBJ2-2, with D tentatively TRBD1 (5 bases). Germline-derived CDR1 and CDR2 are SGHDT and YYEEEE. The ends were cut back, 0 bases at V and 4 bases at J, with 7 bases in the middle. The CDR3 spans 14 residues. CDR3 sequence reads: CASSLAGPTGELFF. Written as DNA, the CDR3 is TGTGCCAGCAGCTTGGCAGGGCCCACCGGGGAGCTGTTTTTT.

The chain is built from TRBV27 and TRBJ2-5, with D maybe TRBD2 (5 bases). The germline CDR1 and CDR2 sequences are MNHEY and SMNVEV (reference sequence). This CDR3 has 14 residues. V gave up 2 bases and J gave up 5 bases, with 12 bases separating them. CDR3 in amino acids: CASSLGFLAETQYF. Written as DNA, the CDR3 is TGTGCCAGCAGTTTAGGGTTTTTAGCGGAGACCCAGTACTTC.

V and J are TRBV7-9 and TRBJ1-6; no clear D gene. This CDR3 region has 14 residues. The V and J ends lost 0 bases and 7 bases respectively, with 7 bases between them. Looked up from germline, CDR1 is SEHNR and CDR2 is FQNEAQ (reference sequence). Here the CDR3 DNA reads TGTGCCAGCAGCTTAGCAGTGGGCAATTCACCCCTCCACTTT. The encoded protein is CASSLAVGNSPLHF.

This clone was recorded once. The chain couples TRBV29-1 to TRBJ1-1, with unresolved D. This CDR3 has 13 amino acids. Trimming took 7 bases from V and 0 from J, leaving 12 bases between them. Germline loops: CDR1 SQVTM, CDR2 ANQGSEA. For the CDR3, the DNA is TGCAGCGCCTCGAGCGTCATGAACACTGAAGCTTTCTTT. Amino acid sequence: CSASSVMNTEAFF.

The chain is built from TRBV4-3 and TRBJ1-5; TRBD1 agrees at 7 bases. The V gene's germline CDR1 is LGHNA and CDR2 YSLEER. This CDR3 has 15 amino acids. Germline trimming cut 0 bases from V and 9 bases from J; bases unmatched to any gene: 8. As DNA, the CDR3 is TGCGCCAGCAGCCAAGAAAGACAGGGTGTGCGGCCCCAGCATTTT. Protein: CASSQERQGVRPQHF.